This is a list of T cell receptor beta chains from one sample in a study of T-cell memory formation after mild COVID-19. Using its own MiXCR run on the 5' RACE reads, TCRdb lists one record per CDR3 protein. The table lists some 600,000 distinct CDR3 sequences, roughly a sixth of them singletons. The sample comprised PBMCs or a T cell subset sorted from them (not recorded which). The origin of the receptors is an adult woman who had mild COVID-19 (a few samples of this study predate the infection). Cell type and time point are not known. The CDR3 runs from the conserved cysteine through the conserved F or W. A D gene is named only where the DNA matches it firmly. Clone size is not always given. Where it is, it says once, few, many or a class for expanded clones.

cdr3_length,clone_size,j_call,d_call,v_call,cdr3_aa,cdr3_nt
12,few,TRBJ2-5,-,TRBV7-8,CASRKGPETQYF,TGTGCCAGCCGCAAGGGGCCAGAGACCCAGTACTTC
12,-,TRBJ1-1,-,TRBV29-1,CSALQVNTEAFF,TGCAGCGCCTTGCAGGTGAACACTGAAGCTTTCTTT
15,few,TRBJ2-5,-,TRBV18,CASSPVAGQQETQYF,TGTGCCAGCTCACCAGTGGCGGGACAGCAAGAGACCCAGTACTTC
15,-,TRBJ2-7,-,TRBV4-2,CASSQDYSGLVEQYF,TGTGCCAGCAGCCAAGATTACTCAGGGCTGGTTGAGCAGTACTTC
14,few,TRBJ2-7,-,TRBV20-1,CSAAGTGYSYEQYF,TGCAGTGCAGCGGGTACGGGCTACTCCTACGAGCAGTACTTC
15,-,TRBJ2-1,TRBD2,TRBV24-1,CATSDALAREAPQFF,TGTGCCACCAGTGATGCTCTAGCCCGGGAGGCTCCGCAGTTCTTC
11,-,TRBJ2-3,-,TRBV12-3/TRBV12-4,CASSFAGLQYF,TGTGCCAGCAGTTTTGCGGGGTTGCAGTATTTT
16,few,TRBJ2-3,TRBD2,TRBV7-2,CASSSSLAGGTDTQYF,TGTGCCAGCAGCTCCTCCCTAGCGGGGGGGACAGATACGCAGTATTTT
16,-,TRBJ1-1,-,TRBV12-3/TRBV12-4,CASSLMGRGFRTEAFF,TGTGCCAGCAGTTTAATGGGGAGGGGGTTTCGTACTGAAGCTTTCTTT
16,few,TRBJ1-5,-,TRBV19,CASSRKGRGSNQPQHF,TGTGCCAGTAGTAGGAAAGGGCGCGGTAGCAATCAGCCCCAGCATTTT
15,few,TRBJ1-1,TRBD1,TRBV6-1,CASRGQGGKNTEAFF,TGTGCCAGCAGAGGACAGGGCGGTAAGAACACTGAAGCTTTCTTT
16,-,TRBJ1-3,-,TRBV2,CASSEWGGSSGNTIYF,TGTGCCAGCAGTGAATGGGGAGGGAGCTCTGGAAACACCATATATTTT
18,few,TRBJ2-1,-,TRBV6-5,CASSYSGQGRGSYNEQFF,TGTGCCAGCAGTTACTCTGGGCAGGGCCGCGGGTCCTACAATGAGCAGTTCTTC
15,few,TRBJ1-6,TRBD1,TRBV11-1,CASSLRDRDNSPLHF,TGTGCCAGCAGCCTCCGGGACAGGGATAATTCACCCCTCCACTTT
17,-,TRBJ2-3,-,TRBV11-3,CASSPITGTPTLNTQYF,TGTGCCAGCAGTCCTATCACCGGGACTCCGACCTTAAATACGCAGTATTTT
13,few,TRBJ2-7,-,TRBV10-3,CAISGLGSYEQYF,TGTGCCATCAGTGGTTTGGGCTCCTACGAGCAGTACTTC
14,few,TRBJ2-3,-,TRBV6-5,CASSYGVLADTQYF,TGTGCCAGCAGTTACGGAGTTTTGGCAGATACGCAGTATTTT
14,few,TRBJ1-4,-,TRBV4-3,CASSQGGNPGGLFF,TGCGCCAGCAGCCAAGGGGGAAACCCAGGTGGACTGTTTTTT
12,-,TRBJ1-1,-,TRBV9,CASNSEGTEAFF,TGTGCCAGCAACTCGGAGGGCACTGAAGCTTTCTTT
14,-,TRBJ2-5,-,TRBV5-1,CASSLPEEQETQYF,TGCGCCAGCAGCTTGCCAGAGGAACAAGAGACCCAGTACTTC
14,many,TRBJ1-1,-,TRBV5-1,CASSYDGGNTEAFF,TGCGCCAGCAGCTACGACGGGGGGAACACTGAAGCTTTCTTT
14,-,TRBJ2-2,-,TRBV5-5,CASSLAVSTGELFF,TGTGCCAGCAGCTTGGCCGTTAGCACCGGGGAGCTGTTTTTT
17,-,TRBJ2-1,TRBD2,TRBV11-2,CASSLVGTSGTVGEQFF,TGTGCCAGCAGCTTAGTAGGGACTAGCGGGACCGTTGGTGAGCAGTTCTTC
12,-,TRBJ2-1,-,TRBV3-1,CASSQPLGEQFF,TGTGCCAGCAGCCAACCTCTAGGTGAGCAGTTCTTC
16,-,TRBJ2-1,TRBD2,TRBV20-1,CSARDLVGTSGYEQFF,TGCAGTGCTAGAGATCTCGTCGGGACTAGCGGATATGAGCAGTTCTTC
15,few,TRBJ2-2,-,TRBV18,CASSRQDSNTGELFF,TGTGCCAGCTCACGACAGGATTCGAACACCGGGGAGCTGTTTTTT
16,-,TRBJ2-2,TRBD2,TRBV11-3,CASSYRLAGGPWELFF,TGTGCCAGCAGCTACAGACTAGCGGGAGGGCCCTGGGAGCTGTTTTTT
16,-,TRBJ2-1,TRBD2,TRBV24-1,CATSDLTSGGLNEQFF,TGTGCCACCAGTGACTTGACTAGCGGGGGGCTCAATGAGCAGTTCTTC
18,-,TRBJ2-5,TRBD2,TRBV20-1,CSASTLTSGSTWGETQYF,TGCAGTGCTTCGACCCTGACTAGCGGGAGCACTTGGGGAGAGACCCAGTACTTC
11,few,TRBJ1-1,-,TRBV7-9,CASSAAGEAFF,TGTGCCAGCAGCGCCGCAGGAGAAGCTTTCTTT
13,-,TRBJ2-1,-,TRBV24-1,CATSGLGGHEQFF,TGTGCCACCAGTGGACTGGGGGGGCATGAGCAGTTCTTC
16,-,TRBJ1-1,TRBD1,TRBV27,CDSSAGRTGDRSEAFF,TGTGACAGCAGTGCGGGAAGGACAGGGGATCGCTCTGAAGCTTTCTTT
13,once,TRBJ2-7,TRBD1,TRBV20-1,CSAYRQGSYEQYF,TGCAGTGCTTACAGACAGGGATCCTACGAGCAGTACTTC
15,few,TRBJ2-1,TRBD1,TRBV24-1,CATSDSRGLNNEQFF,TGTGCCACCAGTGATTCCAGGGGGCTCAACAATGAGCAGTTCTTC
13,-,TRBJ2-7,TRBD2,TRBV5-6,CASGSGVLYEQYF,TGTGCCAGCGGTAGCGGGGTTCTATACGAGCAGTACTTC
15,-,TRBJ2-5,-,TRBV5-6,CASSLVGNHHETQYF,TGTGCCAGCAGCTTGGTGGGAAATCACCACGAGACCCAGTACTTC
15,few,TRBJ2-1,TRBD2,TRBV15,CATTGLAGAYNEQFF,TGTGCCACCACCGGACTAGCGGGGGCCTACAATGAGCAGTTCTTC
14,few,TRBJ2-7,TRBD1,TRBV6-5,CASSVRDRGSEQYF,TGTGCCAGCAGTGTTCGGGACAGGGGTTCCGAGCAGTACTTC
15,-,TRBJ2-1,-,TRBV7-3,CASSLLGGPYNEQFF,TGTGCCAGCAGCTTATTGGGTGGACCCTACAATGAGCAGTTCTTC
18,many,TRBJ2-3,-,TRBV5-1,CASSSDRTRTPNTDTQYF,TGCGCCAGCAGCTCGGATCGGACTCGGACACCGAACACAGATACGCAGTATTTT
13,-,TRBJ2-5,-,TRBV4-1,CASSQAQPETQYF,TGCGCCAGCAGCCAAGCCCAACCCGAGACCCAGTACTTC
16,few,TRBJ2-1,TRBD2,TRBV5-4,CASSLTAGGSYNEQFF,TGTGCCAGCAGCTTGACGGCGGGGGGCTCCTACAATGAGCAGTTCTTC
17,-,TRBJ2-2,-,TRBV15,CATSRNAGGIYYGELFF,TGTGCCACCAGCAGGAACGCTGGGGGGATTTACTACGGGGAGCTGTTTTTT
14,many,TRBJ2-1,TRBD2,TRBV7-9,CASSLVPSGSEQFF,TGTGCCAGCAGCTTAGTCCCTAGCGGCAGTGAGCAGTTCTTC
16,-,TRBJ2-3,-,TRBV7-9,CASSPATGPSTDTQYF,TGTGCCAGCAGTCCTGCGACAGGACCTAGCACAGATACGCAGTATTTT
13,-,TRBJ2-7,-,TRBV6-5,CASSYSGLGEQYF,TGTGCCAGCAGTTACTCGGGACTCGGGGAGCAGTACTTC
17,many,TRBJ2-7,TRBD1,TRBV14,CASSQDHRGWVPDEQYF,TGTGCCAGCAGCCAAGATCACAGGGGCTGGGTTCCGGACGAGCAGTACTTC
20,-,TRBJ2-3,TRBD2,TRBV3-1,CASSQETSGSVFHSTDTQYF,TGTGCCAGCAGCCAAGAGACTAGCGGGTCCGTATTCCACAGCACAGATACGCAGTATTTT
18,few,TRBJ1-6,-,TRBV4-3,CASSQDPSTLTDNSPLHF,TGCGCCAGCAGCCAAGATCCATCGACACTCACAGATAATTCACCCCTCCACTTT
18,-,TRBJ2-7,TRBD2,TRBV12-3/TRBV12-4,CASSRGGTSGSPIHEQYF,TGTGCCAGCAGCCGGGGGGGGACTAGCGGGAGTCCCATCCACGAGCAGTACTTC
13,-,TRBJ2-3,-,TRBV25-1,CASSGDNSDTQYF,TGTGCCAGCAGTGGGGACAATTCAGATACGCAGTATTTT
13,few,TRBJ1-2,-,TRBV7-9,CASSYLDSRGYTF,TGTGCCAGCAGCTATTTGGACTCCCGTGGCTACACCTTC
13,-,TRBJ1-2,-,TRBV28,CAAREGVPRGYTF,TGTGCCGCCAGGGAGGGGGTCCCGCGTGGCTACACCTTC
14,few,TRBJ2-3,-,TRBV24-1,CATSVGLGTDTQYF,TGTGCCACCAGTGTAGGACTCGGGACAGATACGCAGTATTTT
16,few,TRBJ2-2,-,TRBV7-9,CASSLARSANTGELFF,TGTGCCAGCAGCTTAGCGCGGAGTGCGAACACCGGGGAGCTGTTTTTT